This T cell receptor (beta chain) emerged from a study of patients and donors after allogeneic stem cell transplantation. The table lists this clonotype with a few counts. Using its own MiXCR run on the RT-PCR reads, TCRdb lists one record per CDR3 protein. The sample includes around 160,000 distinct CDR3 sequences, over 25% of them seen just once. CDR1 and CDR2 (germline): LGHNA, YNFKEQ. The CDR3 covers 16 residues. Trimming removed 4 bases from V and 5 bases from J; junction bases left unmatched: 7. This clonotype was obtained from a human donor who was either an allogeneic HSCT recipient or a stem cell or donor lymphocyte infusion donor (not recorded which). It is not recorded whose cells these are; they may come from a transplant donor. The sample consisted of blood, either unsorted or a sorted T cell fraction (not recorded which). This chain uses TRBV4-2 with TRBJ2-1; 11 bases are a match to TRBD2. For the CDR3, the DNA is TGTGCCAGCAGCCCCACTTTAGCGGGAGGGAACAATGAGCAGTTCTTC. Translation gives CASSPTLAGGNNEQFF.